This T cell receptor beta chain comes out of a study of shared clonotypes between healthy human individuals (dated by TCRdb to the early 2020s). In the study overall: Three men and a couple of women, aged 18 to 49 years, made up the cohort. For each donor, three plates each were used for CD4 naive and CD4 memory, two plates were used for CD8 naive, and one plate was used for CD8 memory. To estimate repertoire size and how much clonotype sharing occurs between individuals, the study deeply sequenced the blood TCR repertoires of about 5 healthy adults. Different laboratories and diverse techniques were used to prepare libraries and sequence TCR repertoires, to increase sequencing depth and limit assay-specific biases. Leukapheresis yielded between about 0.85 and 10 billion PBMCs per donor.

CDR1 and CDR2 were assigned from the germline V gene (reference sequence) as LNHDA and SQIVND. Taken from cysteine to phenylalanine, the CDR3 has 18 residues. Only the CDR3 region is kept as DNA, spanning 54 bases read in frame from base 1. V ends up 4 bases short and J 2 bases short, with an unmatched junction base count of 13. On the study overall, not on this receptor specifically: Even with the large sequencing depth, rarefaction of the sorted-subset datasets indicated that sequencing was incomplete. Sampling was restricted to blood, and TCR repertoires in tissues likely differ from the TCR repertoires found in blood. Higher generation probabilities were observed for clonotypes shared by all four sorted-subset donors than for non-shared clonotypes. Pairwise subsampling indicated that sequencing depth was expected to affect the degree of clonotype sharing among donors. Sharing across a few donors was observed for around 4.8% of naive CD4, less than 4% of naive CD8, 2% to 2.5% of memory CD4, and roughly 0.4% of memory CD8 clonotypes. Because the study included only a small number of donors, the genetic and exposure-history diversity represented was limited. Naive subsets generally had larger estimated clonotype richness than memory subsets.

CD8 naive samples were obtained by positive selection for CCR7 among CD45RO-negative cells, yielding a CD45RA+CCR7+ population from which TemRA cells were excluded. Donors were healthy HIV-negative adults with no recently reported acute infections or vaccinations. Only Caucasian adults living in Nashville, Tennessee, USA were represented among the donors. After blood collection by leukapheresis, PBMCs were isolated using Ficoll-Histopaque density gradient centrifugation and then cryopreserved in the vapor phase of liquid nitrogen. Purity and quantity of every magnetically sorted T cell population were checked by analytical flow cytometry. From each sorted fraction, genomic DNA was isolated and quantified by UV absorbance on a Nanodrop 2000c. Of note for this clone: What antigen it recognizes has not been identified. Qualities for individual bases were not recorded, and no much larger clone is one base off.

Using the deep immunoSEQ assay, multiplex PCR amplified TCR CDR3 regions from genomic DNA. Genomic DNA extracted from each cell subset was distributed evenly over all wells of several immunoSEQ 96-well plates, and each plate served as one replicate. For sorted subsets, each replicate PCR was loaded with about 0.2 ug genomic DNA, equivalent to approximately 33,000 T cell genomes. Purified libraries were quantified with a Qubit 3.0 fluorometer, sized on a Bioanalyzer 2100, and re-quantified with the KAPA Library Quantification kit. A separate single-read 150-cycle Illumina NextSeq 550 flow cell was used to sequence each immunoSEQ 96-well plate. Per the original workflow: Because the immunoSEQ output included only junctional sequences and no quality scores, the filtering could not be the same as the filtering used for full-length reads. Sequences were annotated with PyIR, a Python wrapper for IgBLAST v1.9, and V/J genes and CDR3 were assigned using IMGT germline references. Reads were removed for weak V/J assignments (E-value above 1e-6), missing CDR3, stop codons, out-of-frame junctions, or ambiguous translated residues. V3J clonotypes were defined by identical inferred V gene, J gene, and CDR3 amino acid sequence. Percentage overlap between repertoires was computed as shared unique clonotypes divided by the size of the smaller repertoire. Repertoire richness was assessed with RTK rarefaction, the Chao1 estimator, and Recon v2.1 estimates of unobserved clonotypes. OLGA was used to compute generation probabilities for all TCRbeta clonotypes that the gDNA method yielded from several donors. In TCRdb, the immuneACCESS table is reduced to in-frame sequences with V and J assigned. These tables do not hold every clone; where another copy was compared, an unresolved V gene accounts for under half, and the others remain unexplained. V, J and clone size derive from that table, while D and trimming were established from the DNA sequence. The sample has around 700,000 clones on record, about 91% of them singletons. Approximately 24% of the sample goes to the ten largest clones.

The specimen was naive CD8+ T cells sorted from blood. The sample's cell subset or site label, decoded: CD45RA+CCR7+. The sequence was obtained from a man in his thirties or forties in good health. The chain is encoded by TRBV19 joined to TRBJ2-7; the central 11 bases match TRBD2. The CDR3 protein: CASSSTGLAAKLTYEQYF. The bases are TGTGCCAGTAGTAGTACGGGACTAGCGGCAAAATTAACCTACGAGCAGTACTTC. With all but the CDR3 taken from the reference TRBV19 and TRBJ2-7 genes, the full variable domain is: DGGITQSPKYLFRKEGQNVTLSCEQNLNHDAMYWYRQDPGQGLRLIYYSQIVNDFQKGDIAEGYSVSREKKESFPLTVTSAQKNPTAFYLCASSSTGLAAKLTYEQYFGPGTRLTVT.